Shown below are 26 T cell receptor beta chains from a single sample sequenced in a study of blood T cell repertoires in COVID-19. Clones were sequenced by immunoSEQ multiplex PCR, and TCRdb holds only the in-frame ones, with some missing. This table holds more than 200,000 clones, about 87% found once. The sample was peripheral blood. Receptors originate from a woman between 55 and 75 years old with COVID-19, enrolled during active disease.

This rearrangement joins TRBV30 to TRBJ1-4, with 10 positions matching TRBD1. The CDR3 is 13 residues long. With V trimmed by 3 bases and J by 7 bases, 2 bases remained unmatched. Germline loops: CDR1 GTSNPN, CDR2 SVGIG (reference sequence). CDR3 sequence reads: CAWSRDRGEKLFF. As DNA, the CDR3 is TGTGCCTGGAGCCGGGACAGGGGTGAAAAACTGTTTTTT.

The rearrangement links TRBV30 to TRBJ1-2, with D maybe TRBD1 (5 bases). The CDR3 length is 13 residues. The germline V gene encodes CDR1 GTSNPN and CDR2 SVGIG (reference sequence). The germline V and J ends were trimmed by 0 bases and 6 bases, with 11 bases remaining between them. CDR3 in DNA: TGTGCCTGGAGTGTAGGACAAATGAATGGCTACACCTTC. Protein sequence: CAWSVGQMNGYTF.

The rearrangement links TRBV5-1 to TRBJ2-7, with a tentative D call TRBD1 (6 bases). Germline V gives CDR1 SGHRS, CDR2 YFSETQ. The CDR3 contains 14 residues. Trimming cost V 2 bases and J 5 bases, with 14 bases left between them. CDR3: CASSFSPGHNEQYF. The DNA of the CDR3 is TGCGCCAGCAGCTTTAGCCCGGGACACAACGAGCAGTACTTC.

The chain couples TRBV2 to TRBJ1-2; D perhaps matches TRBD1 (6 bases). This CDR3 contains 14 residues. Germline CDR1 and CDR2: SNHLY and FYNNEI. The V end lost 8 bases, the J end lost 3 bases, and 16 bases lay between the germline ends. CDR3 sequence (DNA): TGTGCCAGCGGAGGGGGGGAGCTCTACTATGGCTACACCTTC. Protein product: CASGGGELYYGYTF.

This chain connects TRBV5-6 to TRBJ1-2, with D possibly matching TRBD1 (5 bases). This CDR3 comprises 14 residues. CDR1 and CDR2 (germline): SGHDT, YYEEEE. V lost 2 bases to trimming and J lost 4 bases, with 12 bases between them. Written as DNA, the CDR3 is TGTGCCAGCAGCTTCGTCCAGGGCGGCTATGGCTACACCTTC. As protein: CASSFVQGGYGYTF.

Turning to this clone: Additional DNA sequences in this sample encode the identical CDR3. The V gene is TRBV9, the J gene TRBJ2-2; 7 nucleotides line up with TRBD2. This CDR3 is 16 amino acids long. CDR1 is SGDLS, CDR2 YYNGEE, per germline. V shed 2 bases, J shed 1 base, and the junction held 5 bases outside the gene matches. The CDR3 DNA reads TGTGCCAGCAGCGTGGCGTCTAGCGGGAACACCGGGGAGCTGTTTTTT. Translated: CASSVASSGNTGELFF.

In this sample, this clone turned up once. V is TRBV5-1 and J is TRBJ2-3; 8 bases agree with TRBD2. CDR3 length: 18 residues. Germline CDR1 reads SGHRS; CDR2 reads YFSETQ. The ends lost 0 bases at V and 2 bases at J; junction bases unmatched: 11. The CDR3: CASSLDSSSGYYTDTQYF. Written as DNA, the CDR3 is TGCGCCAGCAGCTTGGACTCGTCTAGCGGGTACTACACAGATACGCAGTATTTT.

This clone was seen only once. The CDR3 region is CASSAGVGRETQYF. Written as DNA, the CDR3 is TGTGCCAGCAGCGCCGGGGTCGGGCGAGAGACCCAGTACTTC. The chain links TRBV5-4 to TRBJ2-5, with D maybe TRBD2 (5 bases). The length of the CDR3 is 14 residues. Germline V gene sequence: CDR1 SGHNT, CDR2 YYREEE (reference sequence). Trimming removed 4 bases from V and 4 bases from J, with 14 bases in between.

The chain is built from TRBV12-3 or TRBV12-4 and TRBJ2-7; TRBD2 aligns across 7 bases. The ends lost 5 bases at V and 5 bases at J; junction bases unmatched: 6. CDR3 length: 13 amino acids. The DNA of the CDR3 is TGTGCCAGCAGTCCCCGACTAGCCGACGAGCAGTACTTC. Amino acids: CASSPRLADEQYF.

The chain joins TRBV9 to TRBJ1-2; D may be TRBD1 (6 bases). Germline V CDR1 and CDR2: SGDLS, YYNGEE. Trimming stripped 4 bases from V and 7 bases from J, with 11 bases between. The CDR3 loop spans 12 amino acids. CDR3 in amino acids: CASSPPQGGYTF. The CDR3 nucleotides are TGTGCCAGCAGCCCCCCACAGGGTGGCTACACCTTC.

The genes are TRBV5-1 and TRBJ2-1; 8 bases are a match to TRBD1. This CDR3 region has 13 residues. Looked up from germline, CDR1 is SGHRS and CDR2 is YFSETQ. Trimming took 4 bases from V and 7 from J; bases not matched to a gene: 4. In DNA, the CDR3 is TGCGCCAGCAGCCCCGACAGGGGTAATGAGCAGTTCTTC. Translation: CASSPDRGNEQFF.

This clone is a singleton in its sample. The chain is built from TRBV7-9 and TRBJ2-3; D is uncertain. CDR1 and CDR2 (germline): SEHNR, FQNEAQ (reference sequence). V shed 2 bases and J shed 4 bases, with 7 bases lying between them. This CDR3 comprises 13 residues. This chain's CDR3 is CASSLPVADTQYF. The CDR3 DNA follows: TGTGCCAGCAGCTTACCCGTAGCAGATACGCAGTATTTT.

The V and J genes are TRBV10-3 and TRBJ2-1; 10 bases match TRBD1. J was trimmed by 7 bases and V by 6 bases; bases with no gene match: 9. The V gene's germline CDR1 is ENHRY and CDR2 SYGVKD. There are 15 residues in the CDR3. The CDR3 region has the DNA TGTGCCATCAGGACCTCCGGGACAGGGGTGAATGAGCAGTTCTTC. Translated, it gives CAIRTSGTGVNEQFF.

This clone showed up just once. The chain is built from TRBV23-1 and TRBJ1-2; 10 nucleotides line up with TRBD1. TRBV23-1 carries the ORF label, with uncertain function. V lost 11 bases to trimming and J lost 0 bases; unmatched junction nucleotides: 3. The CDR3 length is 13 residues. CDR3 sequence: CAGDRGPNYGYTF. CDR3 DNA: TGCGCCGGAGACAGGGGGCCTAACTATGGCTACACCTTC.

The CDR3 is CSASLAGETQYF. The CDR3 DNA is TGCAGTGCTAGTTTAGCTGGGGAGACCCAGTACTTC. The chain combines TRBV20-1 with TRBJ2-5; D ambiguous. The CDR3 runs to 12 residues. Trimming removed 3 bases at V and 5 bases at J, with 10 bases between. Looked up from germline, CDR1 is DFQATT and CDR2 is SNEGSKA (reference sequence).

The chain links TRBV11-1 to TRBJ2-2; 7 bases match TRBD1. Germline V gene data show CDR1 as SGHAT and CDR2 as FQDESV (reference sequence). The CDR3 is made up of 16 amino acids. The V segment lost 6 bases and the J segment 6 bases; nucleotides outside the gene matches: 13. The DNA for the CDR3 is TGTGCCAGCAGAAACAGGGGTACATCAGCGGCCGGGGAGCTGTTTTTT. Translated: CASRNRGTSAAGELFF.

This clone has just a few counts. This chain joins TRBV27 and TRBJ2-5, with TRBD2 matching over 11 bases. This CDR3 has 17 residues. CDR1 MNHEY and CDR2 SMNVEV come from the germline V gene (reference sequence). Losses at the gene ends were 5 bases for V and 3 bases for J; bases not matched to a gene: 11. The DNA of the CDR3 is TGTGCCAGCAGTCCTCAACCGGGGACTAGCGGAAAAGAGACCCAGTACTTC. Its protein product is CASSPQPGTSGKETQYF.

J is TRBJ1-4 and V is TRBV28; the D gene is possibly TRBD1 (6 bases). This CDR3 spans 15 amino acids. Trimming left V 6 bases short and J 6 bases short, with 17 bases between. Per germline, CDR1 MDHEN and CDR2 SYDVKM. The CDR3 DNA is TGTGCCAGCAGCGTTCAGACAGGACAGCATGAAAAACTGTTTTTT. Its translation: CASSVQTGQHEKLFF.

This chain uses TRBV10-3 with TRBJ1-6; the D is unclear. V was shortened by 3 bases and J by 10 bases, with 16 bases between the two germline ends. The CDR3 is made up of 15 amino acids. Germline CDR1 reads ENHRY; CDR2 reads SYGVKD. CDR3 DNA: TGTGCCATCAGTGAACGCGACGGGGTTGGGTCACCCCTCCACTTT. Translation: CAISERDGVGSPLHF.

V usage is TRBV6-6 and J usage is TRBJ1-1; tentative D call: TRBD1 (6 bases). Looked up from germline, CDR1 is MNHNY and CDR2 is SVGAGI (reference sequence). Trimming pared 9 bases from V and 0 bases from J, leaving 17 bases between. This CDR3 is built from 15 residues. The CDR3 loop reads CASKTDRNMNTEAFF. The DNA for the CDR3 is TGTGCCAGTAAGACGGACAGAAACATGAACACTGAAGCTTTCTTT.

J is TRBJ1-1 and V is TRBV7-9, with 7 nucleotides matching TRBD1. Trimming removed 4 bases from V and 1 base from J; junction bases left unmatched: 6. The CDR3 extends over 15 amino acids. From germline, CDR1 is SEHNR and CDR2 FQNEAQ (reference sequence). The CDR3 DNA follows: TGTGCCAGCAGCTCCCTGGGACAGCCGAACACTGAAGCTTTCTTT. It specifies CASSSLGQPNTEAFF.

The chain has TRBV5-4 and TRBJ2-1; 14 positions match TRBD2. V was pared by 5 bases and J by 9 bases, with 7 bases of the junction left unmatched. The CDR3 consists of 15 residues. Germline V gene sequence: CDR1 SGHNT, CDR2 YYREEE (reference sequence). CDR3 protein: CASREGLAGDGEQFF. The CDR3 nucleotides read TGTGCCAGCAGAGAGGGACTAGCGGGAGATGGTGAGCAGTTCTTC.

This chain joins TRBV15 and TRBJ1-5, with D possibly TRBD1 on 5 matching bases. CDR3 size: 17 residues. With 0 bases removed from V and 7 bases from J, the gap between germline ends came to 19 bases. CDR1 is LNHNV, CDR2 YYDKDF, per germline (reference sequence). CDR3: CATSREPPQGGYQPQHF. The CDR3 DNA sequence: TGTGCCACCAGCAGAGAACCTCCGCAGGGTGGATACCAGCCCCAGCATTTT.

The chain carries TRBV5-4 and TRBJ2-1, with a weak D call TRBD2 (6 bases). Germline CDR1 is SGHNT and CDR2 is YYREEE (reference sequence). The ends were cut back, 2 bases at V and 3 bases at J, with 15 bases in the middle. The CDR3 has 16 amino acids. Written as DNA, the CDR3 is TGTGCCAGCAGCTTTAGCGGCCGGACGGGCTACAATGAGCAGTTCTTC. Translation gives CASSFSGRTGYNEQFF.

The chain is built from TRBV6-5 and TRBJ1-6; D is perhaps TRBD1 (5 bases). The CDR3 contains 15 residues. The ends were cut back, 2 bases at V and 6 bases at J, with 11 bases in the middle. The germline V gene has CDR1 MNHEY and CDR2 SVGAGI. CDR3 in amino acids: CASSYGAGGNSPLHF. Written as DNA, the CDR3 is TGTGCCAGCAGTTACGGGGCGGGGGGTAATTCACCCCTCCACTTT.

The chain links TRBV7-8 to TRBJ2-7; D is possibly TRBD1 (5 bases). Germline V lookup: CDR1 SGHVS, CDR2 FQNEAQ. The ends were cut back, 1 base at V and 3 bases at J, with 13 bases in the middle. This CDR3 region has 15 residues. The CDR3 loop is CASSLGSGQVYEQYF. CDR3 in DNA: TGTGCCAGCAGCTTAGGATCAGGGCAGGTCTACGAGCAGTACTTC.